What follows are 17 T cell receptor beta chains derived from one specimen sequenced in a study of blood T cell repertoires in COVID-19. The table came from immunoSEQ multiplex PCR; TCRdb's copy has only in-frame clones and leaves some out. Here the sample spans around 71,000 clones, roughly 84% being singletons. Sequencing was carried out using peripheral blood. These receptors came from a man between 25 and 39 years old with COVID-19, enrolled during active disease.

V gene TRBV19 combines with J gene TRBJ1-2; no clear D gene. The V gene lost 3 bases and the J gene lost 1 base, with 6 bases spanning the gap. CDR1 and CDR2 (germline): LNHDA, SQIVND (reference sequence). The CDR3 has 13 residues. CDR3 in amino acids: CASSIFSNYGYTF. CDR3 nucleotides: TGTGCCAGTAGTATTTTCAGTAACTATGGCTACACCTTC.

The V call is TRBV5-4, the J call TRBJ2-2; TRBD2 matches at 12 bases. With 4 bases clipped from V and 5 bases from J, the junction kept 6 bases outside the gene matches. The CDR3 consists of 16 residues. From germline, CDR1 is SGHNT and CDR2 YYREEE (reference sequence). CDR3 region: CASSPRTSGNTGELFF. CDR3 sequence (DNA): TGTGCCAGCAGCCCTAGGACTAGCGGGAATACCGGGGAGCTGTTTTTT.

The CDR3 sequence: CASSDGYYEQYF. In DNA, the CDR3 is TGTGCCAGCAGTGACGGGTACTACGAGCAGTACTTC. The rearrangement links TRBV2 to TRBJ2-7; D gene unclear. This CDR3 region has 12 residues. Trimming pared 3 bases from V and 3 bases from J, leaving 6 bases between. Germline CDR1 SNHLY, CDR2 FYNNEI.

A single count supports this clone. The CDR3 spells CASSYSWAGAPYEQYF. For the CDR3, the DNA is TGTGCCAGCAGTTACTCGTGGGCTGGTGCCCCCTACGAGCAGTACTTC. This chain connects TRBV6-5 to TRBJ2-7, with D uncertain. Germline CDR1 MNHEY, CDR2 SVGAGI. The length of the CDR3 is 16 residues. V lost 0 bases and J lost 2, with 14 bases in between.

This sequence joins TRBV3-1 (or the pseudogene TRBV3-2) and TRBJ1-1, with unresolved D. Trimming took off 0 bases at V and 6 bases at J, with 8 bases between the two ends. Germline V gives CDR1 LGHDT, CDR2 YNNKEL (reference sequence). The CDR3 spans 13 residues. The DNA for the CDR3 is TGTGCCAGCAGCCAAGATGGAGGCGCTGAAGCTTTCTTT. It is translated as CASSQDGGAEAFF.

V and J are TRBV15 and TRBJ2-3; possibly TRBD2 for D (5 bases). Germline CDR1 reads LNHNV; CDR2 reads YYDKDF (reference sequence). The germline V and J ends were trimmed by 4 bases and 2 bases, with 7 bases remaining between them. The CDR3 consists of 13 residues. The CDR3 nucleotides read TGTGCCACCAGCACCCGGGACACAGATACGCAGTATTTT. It translates to CATSTRDTDTQYF.

V and J are TRBV27 and TRBJ1-2; 7 bases match TRBD1. Germline values: CDR1 MNHEY, CDR2 SMNVEV (reference sequence). The CDR3 is 15 amino acids. With V trimmed by 2 bases and J by 2 bases, 5 bases remained unmatched. The CDR3 coding sequence is TGTGCCAGCAGTTTAAACACAGGGGCGAACTATGGCTACACCTTC. It translates to CASSLNTGANYGYTF.

In its sample, this clone was seen a few times. The J gene is TRBJ2-6, the V gene TRBV7-6, with D hard to call. Trimming removed 4 bases from V and 0 bases from J, with 7 bases in between. The CDR3 is made up of 15 amino acids. Germline CDR1 and CDR2: SGHVS and FNYEAQ. The CDR3 loop reads CASSSLPSGANVLTF. CDR3 coding DNA: TGTGCCAGCAGCTCCCTCCCCTCTGGGGCCAACGTCCTGACTTTC.

V is TRBV5-6 and J is TRBJ1-2; the match to TRBD1 covers 7 bases. Germline V CDR1 and CDR2: SGHDT, YYEEEE. Unmatched junction bases numbered 10, after V lost 4 bases and J lost 4 bases. The CDR3 is made up of 15 amino acids. CDR3 in amino acids: CASSRETDRVYGYTF. For the CDR3, the DNA is TGTGCCAGCAGCCGCGAGACCGACAGGGTCTATGGCTACACCTTC.

The chain recombines TRBV5-6 with TRBJ2-1, with a weak D call TRBD2 (5 bases). Germline V gene sequence: CDR1 SGHDT, CDR2 YYEEEE. Trimming removed 1 base at V and 4 bases at J, with 12 bases between. CDR3 length equals 15 residues. The CDR3 sequence is CASSLFLGGYNEQFF. In DNA form, the CDR3 reads TGTGCCAGCAGCTTGTTCTTAGGCGGGTACAATGAGCAGTTCTTC.

Turning to this clone: Distinct nucleotide sequences in the sample also encode this CDR3. The chain couples TRBV27 to TRBJ1-5, with D perhaps matching TRBD1 (5 bases). This CDR3 contains 13 residues. With 2 bases removed from V and 5 bases from J, the gap between germline ends came to 7 bases. Germline-derived CDR1 and CDR2 are MNHEY and SMNVEV (reference sequence). The CDR3 sequence is CASSLGGDQPQHF. The CDR3 DNA follows: TGTGCCAGCAGTTTAGGAGGGGATCAGCCCCAGCATTTT.

This clone occurred a few times. The V gene is TRBV10-2, the J gene TRBJ2-7, with 9 bases that match TRBD2. From germline, CDR1 is WSHSY and CDR2 SAAADI. This CDR3 region has 14 residues. V shed 4 bases and J 1 base; nucleotides not matched to a gene: 2. CDR3 bases: TGCGCCAGCAGTGCGCTAGCGGGGTCCTACGAGCAGTACTTC. Translating it yields CASSALAGSYEQYF.

This chain links TRBV9 with TRBJ2-3, with 13 bases identical to TRBD2. Germline loops: CDR1 SGDLS, CDR2 YYNGEE. V gave up 4 bases and J gave up 1 base; unmatched junction bases: 3. The CDR3 runs 16 residues. The CDR3 reads CASSPGLAGGTDTQYF. CDR3 bases: TGTGCCAGCAGCCCCGGACTAGCGGGAGGCACAGATACGCAGTATTTT.

The rearrangement uses TRBV14 and TRBJ2-4; TRBD2 matches 9 bases. The CDR3 has 17 amino acids. Looked up from germline, CDR1 is SGHDN and CDR2 is FVKESK. The V and J ends lost 1 base and 0 bases, in that order; junction bases with no gene match: 4. CDR3 sequence: CASSQGLAVLAKNIQYF. The CDR3 nucleotides read TGTGCCAGCAGCCAAGGACTAGCGGTTCTAGCCAAAAACATTCAGTACTTC.

This rearrangement joins TRBV28 to TRBJ1-2, with a weak D call TRBD1 (6 bases). V shed 2 bases and J shed 6 bases, with 13 bases lying between them. Germline loops: CDR1 MDHEN, CDR2 SYDVKM. The CDR3 has 14 amino acids. The CDR3 region has the DNA TGTGCCAGCAGTTTACCAGCAGGGGCGGATGGCTACACCTTC. Its protein is CASSLPAGADGYTF.

This clone showed up just once. The chain is built from TRBV11-2 and TRBJ1-4; D uncertain. This CDR3 contains 14 residues. V was cut by 3 bases and J by 10 bases, with 15 bases left in between. Looked up from germline, CDR1 is SGHAT and CDR2 is FQNNGV. The CDR3 loop reads CASSLGPEEGKLFF. CDR3 coding DNA: TGTGCCAGCAGCTTGGGCCCTGAAGAGGGAAAACTGTTTTTT.

On this clone itself: A far larger clone is one base from this, pointing to a likely read error. The chain is built from TRBV16 and TRBJ2-7, with TRBD1 matching 8 bases. The CDR3 has 14 residues. The germline V gene has CDR1 KGHSY and CDR2 FQNENV. The V and J ends lost 5 bases and 0 bases, in that order; junction bases with no gene match: 3. CDR3 in amino acids: CASSFDRGSYEQYF. CDR3 sequence (DNA): TGTGCCAGCAGCTTCGACAGGGGCTCCTACGAGCAGTACTTC.